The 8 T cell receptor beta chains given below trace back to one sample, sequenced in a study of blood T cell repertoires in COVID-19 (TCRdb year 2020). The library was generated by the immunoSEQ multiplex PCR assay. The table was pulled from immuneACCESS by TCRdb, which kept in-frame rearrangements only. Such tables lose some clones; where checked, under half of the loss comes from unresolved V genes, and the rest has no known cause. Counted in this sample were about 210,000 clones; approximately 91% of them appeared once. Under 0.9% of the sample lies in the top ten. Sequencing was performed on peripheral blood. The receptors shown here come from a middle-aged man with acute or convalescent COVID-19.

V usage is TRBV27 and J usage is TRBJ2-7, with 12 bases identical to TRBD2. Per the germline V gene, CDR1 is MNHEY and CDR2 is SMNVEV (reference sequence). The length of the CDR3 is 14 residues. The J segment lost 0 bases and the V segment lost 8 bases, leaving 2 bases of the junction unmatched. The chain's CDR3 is CASRTSGTSYEQYF. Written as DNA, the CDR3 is TGTGCCAGCCGGACTAGCGGGACCTCCTACGAGCAGTACTTC.

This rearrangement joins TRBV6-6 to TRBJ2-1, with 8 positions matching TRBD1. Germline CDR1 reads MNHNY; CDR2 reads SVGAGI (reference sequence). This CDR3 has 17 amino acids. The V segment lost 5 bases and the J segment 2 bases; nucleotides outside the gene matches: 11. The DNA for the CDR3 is TGTGCCAGCAGTCCGCGACTGGCAGGGGGCGCCTACAATGAGCAGTTCTTC. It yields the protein CASSPRLAGGAYNEQFF.

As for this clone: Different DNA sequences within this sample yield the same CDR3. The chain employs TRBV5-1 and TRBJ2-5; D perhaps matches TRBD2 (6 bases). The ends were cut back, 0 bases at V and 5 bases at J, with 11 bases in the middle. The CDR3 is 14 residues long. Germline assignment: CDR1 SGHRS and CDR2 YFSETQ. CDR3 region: CASSLGQRAETQYF. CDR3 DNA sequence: TGCGCCAGCAGCTTGGGACAGCGGGCCGAGACCCAGTACTTC.

The CDR3 loop is CASSPTGTGYGYTF. In DNA form, the CDR3 reads TGTGCCAGCAGCCCAACCGGGACAGGGTATGGCTACACCTTC. The V call is TRBV11-1, the J call TRBJ1-2; 9 bases agree with TRBD1. Germline V CDR1 and CDR2: SGHAT, FQDESV (reference sequence). The ends lost 5 bases at V and 5 bases at J; junction bases unmatched: 6. The CDR3 has 14 residues. Full variable domain (missing parts from reference TRBV11-1 and TRBJ1-2): EAEVAQSPRYKITEKSQAVAFWCDPISGHATLYWYRQILGQGPELLVQFQDESVVDDSQLPKDRFSAERLKGVDSTLKIQPAELGDSAMYLCASSPTGTGYGYTFGSGTRLTVV.

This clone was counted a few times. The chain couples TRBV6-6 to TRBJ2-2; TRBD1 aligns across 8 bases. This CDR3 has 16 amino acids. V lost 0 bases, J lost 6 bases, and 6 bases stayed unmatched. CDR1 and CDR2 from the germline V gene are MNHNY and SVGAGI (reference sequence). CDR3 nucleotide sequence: TGTGCCAGCAGTTACTCGAACAGGGGGTGGGCCGGGGAGCTGTTTTTT. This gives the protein CASSYSNRGWAGELFF.

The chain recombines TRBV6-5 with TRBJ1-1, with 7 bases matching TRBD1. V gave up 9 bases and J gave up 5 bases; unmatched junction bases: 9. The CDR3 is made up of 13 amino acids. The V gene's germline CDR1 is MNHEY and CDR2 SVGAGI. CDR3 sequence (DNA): TGTGCCAGTAAAAGGGACAGTCTAACTGAAGCTTTCTTT. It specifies CASKRDSLTEAFF.

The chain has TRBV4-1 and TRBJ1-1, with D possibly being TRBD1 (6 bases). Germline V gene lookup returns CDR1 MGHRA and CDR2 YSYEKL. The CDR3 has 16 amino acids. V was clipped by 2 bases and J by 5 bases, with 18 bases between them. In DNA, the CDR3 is TGCGCCAGCAGCCAAAGGGGGAACAGGTTGCGGACTGAAGCTTTCTTT. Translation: CASSQRGNRLRTEAFF.

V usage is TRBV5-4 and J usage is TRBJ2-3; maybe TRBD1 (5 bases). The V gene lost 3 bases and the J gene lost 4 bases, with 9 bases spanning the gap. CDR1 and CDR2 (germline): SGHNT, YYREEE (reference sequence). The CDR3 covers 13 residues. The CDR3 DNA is TGTGCCAGCAGCTCTAGGGGCGCAGATACGCAGTATTTT. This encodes CASSSRGADTQYF. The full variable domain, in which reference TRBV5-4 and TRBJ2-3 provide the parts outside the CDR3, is ETGVTQSPTHLIKTRGQQVTLRCSSQSGHNTVSWYQQALGQGPQFIFQYYREEENGRGNFPPRFSGLQFPNYSSELNVNALELDDSALYLCASSSRGADTQYFGPGTRLTVL.